What follows is one T cell receptor (beta chain) and its context. This clonotype was observed many times. What this receptor recognizes is not known. Base qualities are not provided; no much larger clone lies one nucleotide away. This sample is part of a study of T cells in Graves' hyperthyroidism and ophthalmopathy (dated by TCRdb to about 2019). Background on the whole study: Peripheral blood was collected at initial diagnosis, before any treatment. To identify distinguishing TCR V-J signatures, a discovery cohort of about a hundred patients was used, comprising some 43 with Graves' ophthalmopathy and 57 with stable Graves' hyperthyroidism. An independent validation cohort of under 20 hyperthyroidism patients and about 15 patients who later progressed to ophthalmopathy tested prospective prediction of ophthalmopathy. The 80 to 100 discovery patients were randomly divided into training and test sets at a 7:3 ratio. Thyroid tissue and blood T-cell repertoires from about six Graves' hyperthyroidism patients were also compared in the study. Following sampling, methimazole starting at 30 mg daily was given to hyperthyroidism patients, and high-dose intravenous methylprednisolone was given to ophthalmopathy patients. According to the paper, TCR Vbeta CDR3 sequencing was carried out on some 130 peripheral blood samples, which came from under 50 ophthalmopathy, 70 to 80 hyperthyroidism and approximately 17 progressor patients. Summary of the overall study and its limitations: A model built on a 13 V-J signature distinguished ophthalmopathy from stable hyperthyroidism, reaching around 88% sensitivity and under 84% specificity in cross-validation and 80%/75% in testing. Sample size was not statistically predetermined, and blinding of investigators to group allocation was not performed. Most expanded thyroid clonotypes (frequency above 0.001) were also found in blood, which suggests that blood repertoires may mirror thyroid immune responses. In validation, the model predicted progression to ophthalmopathy a median of about 6 months before onset, with roughly 71% sensitivity and 72.22% specificity.

The hyperthyroidism patients were between 18 and 65 years old and newly diagnosed, with a disease duration of less than 2 months. Any patient with an uncontrolled infection, another autoimmune disease, pregnancy or lactation was excluded. Diagnoses relied on clinical symptoms, serum thyroxine and TRAb, thyroid ultrasound and orbital computed tomography. Blood from progressor patients was collected at the time of first diagnosis with hyperthyroidism, before any ophthalmopathy symptoms had appeared. PBMCs were isolated from 7.5 to 10 ml of fresh peripheral blood by Ficoll-Paque density gradient centrifugation. Patients classed as progressors first received a Graves' hyperthyroidism diagnosis and then went on to develop ophthalmopathy during follow-up. Total RNA was extracted with Trizol reagent, and quality was checked on an Agilent 2100 Bioanalyzer. The TCR beta CDR3 regions were amplified from RNA transcripts. A first-round RT-PCR of the TCR CDR3 used the HTBI primer set with the Qiagen OneStep RT-PCR kit. The libraries were constructed in a second round of multiplex PCR and then size-selected and purified. Libraries were sequenced paired-end with 100 bp reads on an Illumina HiSeq2000. In the source study's methods: SOAPnuke was used to process the raw data, throwing out any read that contained adapters or uncalled bases, had a mean Phred below 15, or lacked an exact constant-primer or identifier match. High-quality paired reads were merged with COPE v1.2.5, and unique nucleotide sequences were defined as clonotypes. Clonotypes were aligned to IMGT TRBV, TRBD and TRBJ reference segments using MiTCR v1.1. The analysis included only V-J combinations with a frequency above 0.0001, which together covered 98% to 99.2% of the repertoires. The TCS score was defined as F50 (clonal expansion) divided by E x V (chaos), with BLOSUM62-based TCRdist calculated between CDR3 peptides within each V-J. Welch's t-statistics and random forest reduced 500 to 650 V-J features to 13, which were used in a naive Bayes classifier (R e1071). TCRdb reprocessing: public reads trimmed at Q25 with fastp, clones called with MiXCR, in-frame beta chains kept. Entries that share a CDR3 protein sequence are merged under the most common genes and DNA. TCRdb's processing, not the authors', yielded these V and J calls. The sample table holds about 300,000 distinct CDR3 sequences, of which 25% were seen once. The ten largest make up roughly a quarter of the sample.

The CDR3 covers 13 residues, taking in both the cysteine and the phenylalanine. Only the CDR3 DNA is retained, 39 bases long and in frame from the first base. V was cut back by 6 bases and J by 6 bases, leaving a gap of 11 bases between them. Specimen: blood. The clonotype originates from a man between 40 and 49 years old with Graves' hyperthyroidism that later progressed to Graves' ophthalmopathy. The sequence joins TRBV12-3 or TRBV12-4 to TRBJ2-2; the D gene is unclear. The CDR3 reads as follows: CASRTLGSGELFF. The nucleotide sequence is given as TGTGCCAGCAGGACCCTAGGATCCGGGGAGCTGTTTTTT.